Each of the 11 T cell receptor beta chains below was sequenced from the same sample in a study of technical replicates of blood from a handful of donors. Some clones are missing from TCRdb's copy, which holds only in-frame ones; the method was immunoSEQ multiplex PCR. Of under 65,000 clones in the sample, less than 90% are singletons; the top ten hold approximately 5%. Sequencing was carried out using PBMCs. The receptors here all came from a human donor in good health. Some clones in this sample may be carry-over from other donors' samples.

The V call is TRBV7-9, the J call TRBJ1-2; 7 bases match TRBD1. The J segment lost 5 bases and the V segment lost 2 bases, leaving 2 bases of the junction unmatched. This CDR3 is 13 amino acids long. Germline V CDR1 and CDR2: SEHNR, FQNEAQ (reference sequence). In DNA, the CDR3 is TGTGCCAGCAGCTTACCAGGGGGTTATGGCTACACCTTC. It specifies CASSLPGGYGYTF.

This chain connects TRBV7-2 to TRBJ2-7, with 8 positions matching TRBD2. Germline V lookup: CDR1 SGHTA, CDR2 FQGNSA. V trimming: 2 bases; J trimming: 2 bases; junction bases outside the gene matches: 5. The CDR3 covers 15 residues. CDR3 loop: CASSLTSGGAYEQYF. The CDR3 coding sequence is TGTGCCAGCAGCTTAACTAGCGGAGGGGCCTACGAGCAGTACTTC.

The chain has TRBV5-1 and TRBJ2-2; 11 bases agree with TRBD2. CDR1 is SGHRS, CDR2 YFSETQ, per germline. The CDR3 extends over 16 amino acids. With 0 bases clipped from V and 5 bases from J, the junction kept 3 bases outside the gene matches. The CDR3 coding sequence is TGCGCCAGCAGCTTGGAGCCTAGCGGGGGGACCGGGGAGCTGTTTTTT. Translating gives CASSLEPSGGTGELFF.

This chain uses TRBV14 with TRBJ2-7, with TRBD2 matching over 13 bases. This CDR3 is 15 amino acids long. In germline, CDR1 is SGHDN, CDR2 FVKESK. The V and J ends lost 4 bases and 5 bases, in that order; junction bases with no gene match: 5. The CDR3 sequence is CASSLRLAGGHEQYF. In nucleotides, the CDR3 is TGTGCCAGCAGCCTTAGACTAGCGGGGGGCCACGAGCAGTACTTC.

This chain uses TRBV4-2 with TRBJ2-2; D is possibly TRBD1 (5 bases). V shed 6 bases and J shed 4 bases, with 15 bases lying between them. The CDR3 extends over 15 amino acids. CDR1 and CDR2 from the germline V gene are LGHNA and YNFKEQ. The CDR3 sequence: CASRRAYQGTGELFF. CDR3 bases: TGTGCCAGCAGACGGGCCTACCAGGGCACCGGGGAGCTGTTTTTT.

The chain recombines TRBV9 with TRBJ2-1, with D perhaps matching TRBD1 (7 bases). Trimming took off 3 bases at V and 0 bases at J, with 13 bases between the two ends. The CDR3 sequence is 16 residues long. Germline CDR1 and CDR2: SGDLS and YYNGEE. CDR3 nucleotides: TGTGCCAGCAGCGCAGGGGGGTTAAGCTCCTACAATGAGCAGTTCTTC. This codes for CASSAGGLSSYNEQFF.

As regards this clone: The junction departs from germline at one end; a sequencing error may be responsible. This chain joins TRBV4-3 and TRBJ2-7; 8 bases agree with TRBD2. CDR3 length: 13 residues. Looked up from germline, CDR1 is LGHNA and CDR2 is YSLEER. The CDR3 nucleotides are TGCGCCAGCACCCAAACAGCGGGAGACGAGCAGTACTTC. Protein: CASTQTAGDEQYF.

The chain recombines TRBV6-5 with TRBJ1-2, with TRBD1 identical over 8 bases. With 2 bases clipped from V and 3 bases from J, the junction kept 5 bases outside the gene matches. The germline gives CDR1 MNHEY, CDR2 SVGAGI. The CDR3 contains 15 residues. CDR3 loop: CASSYASGGHYGYTF. Written as DNA, the CDR3 is TGTGCCAGCAGTTACGCCTCAGGGGGCCACTATGGCTACACCTTC.

The chain has TRBV7-3 and TRBJ2-1, with D uncertain. Looked up from germline, CDR1 is SGHTA and CDR2 is FQGTGA. The V end was cut by 5 bases, the J end by 4 bases, with 18 bases between. The CDR3 extends over 16 amino acids. The CDR3 loop reads CASSRVDAEPYNEQFF. Here the CDR3 DNA reads TGTGCCAGCAGCCGAGTTGACGCGGAGCCTTACAATGAGCAGTTCTTC.

The rearrangement uses TRBV29-1 and TRBJ1-2, with unresolved D. This CDR3 is 12 amino acids long. Germline values: CDR1 SQVTM, CDR2 ANQGSEA. Trimming took 2 bases from V and 8 from J, leaving 12 bases between them. The CDR3 protein is CSVESRRVGYTF. CDR3 sequence (DNA): TGCAGCGTTGAAAGCCGGAGGGTCGGCTACACCTTC.

The chain links TRBV19 to TRBJ2-3; 12 bases agree with TRBD2. The CDR3 is made up of 14 amino acids. V dropped 10 bases and J dropped 2; count of bases not matched to a gene: 4. Germline V CDR1 and CDR2: LNHDA, SQIVND (reference sequence). The CDR3 region is CAIGTSGYTDTQYF. The CDR3 bases are TGTGCCATCGGGACTAGCGGGTACACAGATACGCAGTATTTT.